This T cell receptor beta chain derives from a study of control samples from healthy donors and cancer patients (dated by TCRdb to 2020 to 2022). On this clone: No cognate antigen has been identified for it. Base quality data are lacking; no much larger clone is found one base away.

Library generation was performed with the immunoSEQ multiplex PCR assay. TCRdb re-hosts the immuneACCESS table, in-frame sequences only. Its copies lack some clones; in the studies checked, an unresolved V gene accounts for under half of them, and the cause for the rest is not known. In this sample the table shows about 80,000 clones, roughly 91% of which occur a single time. Together, the top ten hold less than 6% of the sample. The germline V gene provides CDR1 LGHNT and CDR2 FRNRAP. V lost 0 bases and J lost 3 bases; the stretch between them is 14 bases long. The CDR3 spans 16 residues, from the cysteine through the phenylalanine. Only the CDR3 region is kept as DNA, spanning 48 bases read in frame from base 1.

The sequence was collected from a man aged 45-60 years in good health. The rearrangement combines TRBV12-5 with TRBJ1-1; no D gene can be assigned with confidence. Sequencing input: blood. This receptor has the CDR3 CASGLVLGRADTEAFF. The base sequence is TGTGCTAGTGGTTTGGTACTGGGGAGGGCTGACACTGAAGCTTTCTTT.